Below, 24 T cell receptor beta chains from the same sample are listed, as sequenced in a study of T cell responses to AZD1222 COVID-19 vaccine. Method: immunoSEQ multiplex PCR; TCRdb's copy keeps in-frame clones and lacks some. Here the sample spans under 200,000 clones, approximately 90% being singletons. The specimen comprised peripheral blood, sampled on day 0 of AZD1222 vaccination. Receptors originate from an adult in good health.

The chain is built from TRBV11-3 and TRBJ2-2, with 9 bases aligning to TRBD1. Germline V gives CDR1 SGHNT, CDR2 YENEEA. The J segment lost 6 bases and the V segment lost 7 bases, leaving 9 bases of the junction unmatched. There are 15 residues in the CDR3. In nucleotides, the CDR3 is TGTGCCAGCACCCCAGGACAGGGGAGGTCCGGGGAGCTGTTTTTT. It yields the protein CASTPGQGRSGELFF.

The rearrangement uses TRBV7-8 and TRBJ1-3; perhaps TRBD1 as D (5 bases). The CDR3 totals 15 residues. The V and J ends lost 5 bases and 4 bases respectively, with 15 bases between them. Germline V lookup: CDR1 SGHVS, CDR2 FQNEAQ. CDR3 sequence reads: CASSLGLAVGNTIYF. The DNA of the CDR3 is TGTGCCAGCAGCCTGGGACTGGCGGTGGGAAACACCATATATTTT.

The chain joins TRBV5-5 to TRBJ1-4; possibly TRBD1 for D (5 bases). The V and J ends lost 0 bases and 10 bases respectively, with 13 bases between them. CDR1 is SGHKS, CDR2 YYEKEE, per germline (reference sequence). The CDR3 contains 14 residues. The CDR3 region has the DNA TGTGCCAGCAGCTTGGTGGGGGGAATCGGAAAACTGTTTTTT. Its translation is CASSLVGGIGKLFF.

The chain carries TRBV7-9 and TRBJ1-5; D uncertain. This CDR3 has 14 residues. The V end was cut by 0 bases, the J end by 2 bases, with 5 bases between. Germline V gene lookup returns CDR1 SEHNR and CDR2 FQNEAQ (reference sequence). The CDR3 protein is CASSLAGGNQPQHF. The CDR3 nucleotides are TGTGCCAGCAGCTTAGCTGGGGGCAATCAGCCCCAGCATTTT.

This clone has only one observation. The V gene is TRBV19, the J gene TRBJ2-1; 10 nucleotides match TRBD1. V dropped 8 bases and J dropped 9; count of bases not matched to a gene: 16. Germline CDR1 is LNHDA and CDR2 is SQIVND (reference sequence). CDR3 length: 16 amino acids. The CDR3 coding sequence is TGTGCCAGTCTCCCTACCGGGACAGGGGTGTTGGGTGAGCAGTTCTTC. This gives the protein CASLPTGTGVLGEQFF.

CDR3 nucleotides: TGTGCCAGCAGCCCGATTGAGGTTAACTATGGCTACACCTTC. Its protein product is CASSPIEVNYGYTF. The chain uses TRBV7-9 and TRBJ1-2; D not certain. CDR3 length equals 14 residues. Germline V gene data show CDR1 as SEHNR and CDR2 as FQNEAQ (reference sequence). V was clipped by 5 bases and J by 1 base, with 11 bases between them.

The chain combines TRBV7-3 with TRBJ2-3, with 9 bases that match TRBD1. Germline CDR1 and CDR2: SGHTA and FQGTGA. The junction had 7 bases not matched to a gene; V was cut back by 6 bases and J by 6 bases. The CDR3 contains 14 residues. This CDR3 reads CASSQQGATDTQYF. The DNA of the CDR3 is TGTGCCAGCAGTCAACAGGGGGCGACGGATACGCAGTATTTT.

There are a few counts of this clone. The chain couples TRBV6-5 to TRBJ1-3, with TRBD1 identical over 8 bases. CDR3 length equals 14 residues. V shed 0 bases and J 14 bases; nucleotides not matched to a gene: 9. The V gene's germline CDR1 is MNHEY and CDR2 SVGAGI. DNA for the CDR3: TGTGCCAGCAGTTACTCGCGACAGGGGCAATTCCTATATTTT. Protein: CASSYSRQGQFLYF.

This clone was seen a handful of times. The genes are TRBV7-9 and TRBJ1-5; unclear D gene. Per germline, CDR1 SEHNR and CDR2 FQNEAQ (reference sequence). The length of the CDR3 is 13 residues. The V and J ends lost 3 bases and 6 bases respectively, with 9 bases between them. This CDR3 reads CASSLGMGQPQHF. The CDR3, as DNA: TGTGCCAGCAGCTTGGGGATGGGTCAGCCCCAGCATTTT.

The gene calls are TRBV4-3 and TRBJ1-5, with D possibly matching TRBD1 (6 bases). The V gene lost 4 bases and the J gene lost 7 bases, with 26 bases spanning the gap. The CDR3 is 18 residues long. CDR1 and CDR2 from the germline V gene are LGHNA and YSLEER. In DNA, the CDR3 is TGCGCCAGCAGCCCCGTTGCCGGGACACCAATCCTCCGGCAGCCCCAGCATTTT. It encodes CASSPVAGTPILRQPQHF.

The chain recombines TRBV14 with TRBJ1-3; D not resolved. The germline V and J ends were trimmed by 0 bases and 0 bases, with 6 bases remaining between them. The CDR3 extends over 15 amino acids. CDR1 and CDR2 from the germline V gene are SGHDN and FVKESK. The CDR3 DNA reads TGTGCCAGCAGCCAAGATCGGTACTCTGGAAACACCATATATTTT. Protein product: CASSQDRYSGNTIYF.

CDR3 region: CASSVDRINEQFF. The CDR3 bases are TGTGCCAGCAGCGTAGACAGAATCAATGAGCAGTTCTTC. V is TRBV9 and J is TRBJ2-1, with unresolved D. The CDR3 runs 13 residues. From germline, CDR1 is SGDLS and CDR2 YYNGEE. V was trimmed by 0 bases and J by 6 bases, leaving 7 bases between them.

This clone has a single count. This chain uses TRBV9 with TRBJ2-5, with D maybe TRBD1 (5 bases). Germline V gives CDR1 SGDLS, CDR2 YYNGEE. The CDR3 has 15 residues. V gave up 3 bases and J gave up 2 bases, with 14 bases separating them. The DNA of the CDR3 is TGTGCCAGCAGCGCGCTTGTAGGGGTTCAAGAGACCCAGTACTTC. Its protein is CASSALVGVQETQYF.

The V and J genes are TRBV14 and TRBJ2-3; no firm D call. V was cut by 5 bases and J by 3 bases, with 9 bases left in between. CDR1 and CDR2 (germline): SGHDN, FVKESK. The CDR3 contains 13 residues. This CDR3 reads CASSAGPTDTQYF. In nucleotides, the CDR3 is TGTGCCAGCAGCGCCGGACCAACAGATACGCAGTATTTT.

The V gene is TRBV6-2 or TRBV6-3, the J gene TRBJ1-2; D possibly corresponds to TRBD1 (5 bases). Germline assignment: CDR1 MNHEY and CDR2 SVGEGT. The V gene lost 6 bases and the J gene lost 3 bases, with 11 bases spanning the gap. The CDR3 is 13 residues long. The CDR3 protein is CASSLTVHYGYTF. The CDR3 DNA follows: TGTGCCAGCAGCCTGACAGTACACTATGGCTACACCTTC.

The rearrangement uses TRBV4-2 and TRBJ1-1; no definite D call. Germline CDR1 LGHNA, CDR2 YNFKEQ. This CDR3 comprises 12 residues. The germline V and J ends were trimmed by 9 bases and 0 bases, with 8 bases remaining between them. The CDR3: CASKGMNTEAFF. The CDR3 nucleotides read TGTGCCAGTAAGGGCATGAACACTGAAGCTTTCTTT.

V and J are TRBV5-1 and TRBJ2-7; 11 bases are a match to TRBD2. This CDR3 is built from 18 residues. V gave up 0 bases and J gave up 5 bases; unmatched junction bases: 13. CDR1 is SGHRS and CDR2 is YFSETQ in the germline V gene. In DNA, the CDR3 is TGCGCCAGCAGCTTGGTCGGGCTAGCGGGGGGCCGAGTCGACGAGCAGTACTTC. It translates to CASSLVGLAGGRVDEQYF.

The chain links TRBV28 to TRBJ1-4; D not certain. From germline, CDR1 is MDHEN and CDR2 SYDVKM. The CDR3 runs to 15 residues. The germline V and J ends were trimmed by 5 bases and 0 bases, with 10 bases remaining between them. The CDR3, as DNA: TGTGCCAGCAGTCGGAACATTGCAACTAATGAAAAACTGTTTTTT. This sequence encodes CASSRNIATNEKLFF.

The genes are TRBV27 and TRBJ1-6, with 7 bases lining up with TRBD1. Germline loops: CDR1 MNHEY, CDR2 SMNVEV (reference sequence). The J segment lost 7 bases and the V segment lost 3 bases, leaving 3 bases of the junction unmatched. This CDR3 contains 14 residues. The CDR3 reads CASSLGGQNSPLHF. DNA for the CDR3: TGTGCCAGCAGTTTGGGGGGACAGAATTCACCCCTCCACTTT.

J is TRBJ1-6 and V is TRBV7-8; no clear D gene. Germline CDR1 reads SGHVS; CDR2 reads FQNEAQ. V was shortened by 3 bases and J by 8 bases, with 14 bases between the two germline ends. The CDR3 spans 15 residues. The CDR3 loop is CASSFLRPMDSPLHF. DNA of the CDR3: TGTGCCAGCAGCTTTCTCCGTCCTATGGATTCACCCCTCCACTTT.

This CDR3 reads CASTVQGTPEAFF. Written as DNA, the CDR3 is TGTGCCAGCACCGTGCAGGGAACCCCTGAAGCTTTCTTT. The rearrangement uses TRBV11-2 and TRBJ1-1; D may be TRBD1 (5 bases). Trimming took off 7 bases at V and 6 bases at J, with 15 bases between the two ends. This CDR3 spans 13 amino acids. CDR1 and CDR2 from the germline V gene are SGHAT and FQNNGV.

The CDR3 protein is CASSPGQGLGAFF. The CDR3 coding sequence is TGTGCCAGCAGCCCGGGACAGGGATTGGGAGCTTTCTTT. The rearrangement joins TRBV6-2 or TRBV6-3 to TRBJ1-1; 9 bases map to TRBD1. The germline gives CDR1 MNHEY, CDR2 SVGEGT. The CDR3 is 13 amino acids. V dropped 6 bases and J dropped 10; count of bases not matched to a gene: 9.

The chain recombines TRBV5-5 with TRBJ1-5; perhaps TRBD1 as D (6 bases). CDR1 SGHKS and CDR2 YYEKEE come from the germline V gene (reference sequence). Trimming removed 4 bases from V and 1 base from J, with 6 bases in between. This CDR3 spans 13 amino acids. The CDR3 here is CASSGQSNQPQHF. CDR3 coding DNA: TGTGCCAGCAGCGGACAGAGCAATCAGCCCCAGCATTTT.

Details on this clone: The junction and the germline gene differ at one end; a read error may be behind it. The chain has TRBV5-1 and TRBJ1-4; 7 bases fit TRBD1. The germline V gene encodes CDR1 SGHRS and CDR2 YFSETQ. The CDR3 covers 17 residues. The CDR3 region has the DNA TGCGCCAGCAGCCGACGCACGCAGGGGGGGTCTAAGGAAAAACTGTTTTTT. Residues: CASSRRTQGGSKEKLFF.